The T cell receptor beta chain described here comes from a study of early T cells in non-severe SARS-CoV-2 infection. Study-level information: Sequencing input comprised bulk RNA from unsorted whole blood; chain pairing was not available.

Unique molecular identifier tags were affixed to discrete cDNA molecules. TCRdb ran MiXCR on the 5' RACE reads and lists one entry per CDR3 protein. The sample has 20,000 to 30,000 distinct CDR3 sequences, about 4% seen once. This CDR3 contains 12 residues. The germline V and J ends were trimmed by 5 bases and 4 bases, with 6 bases remaining between them. Overall study results and limits: Using VDJdb, the matching emphasized anti-spike CD8 responses while missing private and CD4 specificities.

This clonotype showed up many times. Its antigen is not identified. The V and J genes are TRBV12-3 or TRBV12-4 and TRBJ1-3; D ambiguous. Input material: whole blood. This TCR was sampled from an adult who was a healthcare worker with PCR-confirmed SARS-CoV-2 infection or an uninfected control (not recorded which). The CDR3 protein is CASSHQGNTIYF. The CDR3, as DNA: TGTGCCAGCAGTCACCAGGGAAACACCATATATTTT.